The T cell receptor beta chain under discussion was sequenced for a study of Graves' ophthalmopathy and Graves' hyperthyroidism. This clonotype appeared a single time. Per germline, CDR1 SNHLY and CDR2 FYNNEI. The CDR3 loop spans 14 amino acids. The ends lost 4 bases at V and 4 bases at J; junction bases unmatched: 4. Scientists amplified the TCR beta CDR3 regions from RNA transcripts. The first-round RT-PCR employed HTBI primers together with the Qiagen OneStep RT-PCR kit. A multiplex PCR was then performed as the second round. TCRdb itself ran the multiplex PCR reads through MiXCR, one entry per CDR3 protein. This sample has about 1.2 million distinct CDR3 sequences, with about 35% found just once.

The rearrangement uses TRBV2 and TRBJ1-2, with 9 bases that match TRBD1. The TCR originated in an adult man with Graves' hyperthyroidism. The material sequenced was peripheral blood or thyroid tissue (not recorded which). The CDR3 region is CASSVGQGPYGYTF. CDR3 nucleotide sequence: TGTGCCAGCAGTGTGGGACAGGGTCCCTATGGCTACACCTTC.